This entry lists 21 T cell receptor beta chains sequenced from one sample in a study of blood T cells in healthy people across ages. Using a J-beta primer mix together with a sample-barcoded 5' primer, a second PCR was run for roughly 7 to 12 cycles. One entry per CDR3 protein, called by TCRdb with MiXCR from the 5' RACE reads. This sample has roughly 800,000 distinct CDR3 sequences, with 25% found just once. In addition, the sample was reused for a study of T cells of mothers and their children.

The sequencing input was blood. The receptor set was obtained from a boy between 10 and 17 years old in good health.

V gene TRBV25-1 combines with J gene TRBJ2-1, with TRBD2 matching 7 bases. The CDR3 is 16 amino acids. CDR1 and CDR2 (germline): MGHDK, SYGVNS. The J segment lost 6 bases and the V segment lost 3 bases, leaving 11 bases of the junction unmatched. The chain's CDR3 is CASSDGVGLVRNEQFF. DNA of the CDR3: TGTGCCAGCAGTGATGGAGTAGGACTAGTTCGCAATGAGCAGTTCTTC.

This clonotype was found a few times. This rearrangement joins TRBV20-1 to TRBJ2-7, with 12 bases identical to TRBD2. The CDR3 is made up of 17 amino acids. Germline V gene sequence: CDR1 DFQATT, CDR2 SNEGSKA (reference sequence). V was pared by 2 bases and J by 1 base, with 9 bases of the junction left unmatched. The CDR3 is CSARSMTSGGVSYEQYF. In nucleotides, the CDR3 is TGCAGTGCTAGATCGATGACTAGCGGGGGAGTTTCCTACGAGCAGTACTTC.

This clonotype was detected a few times. The V and J genes are TRBV5-1 and TRBJ1-3, with D perhaps matching TRBD1 (5 bases). From germline, CDR1 is SGHRS and CDR2 YFSETQ. Trimming cost V 0 bases and J 4 bases, with 8 bases left between them. This CDR3 is 14 amino acids long. The CDR3, as DNA: TGCGCCAGCAGCTTGGCAGGGTACGGAAACACCATATATTTT. This gives the protein CASSLAGYGNTIYF.

The chain joins TRBV2 to TRBJ1-4; 7 positions agree with TRBD1. CDR1 SNHLY and CDR2 FYNNEI come from the germline V gene. The CDR3 extends over 17 amino acids. The ends lost 3 bases at V and 4 bases at J; junction bases unmatched: 11. The CDR3 reads CASSDGTALGINEKLFF. The CDR3, as DNA: TGTGCCAGCAGTGACGGGACAGCACTAGGTATTAATGAAAAACTGTTTTTT.

This chain connects TRBV5-6 to TRBJ2-4; D unclear. The V and J ends lost 0 bases and 0 bases respectively, with 10 bases between them. The CDR3 consists of 16 residues. CDR1 SGHDT and CDR2 YYEEEE come from the germline V gene. The CDR3 bases are TGTGCCAGCAGCTTGGCCCTGACGGAAGCCAAAAACATTCAGTACTTC. Translation gives CASSLALTEAKNIQYF.

This clonotype was recorded a few times. The rearrangement links TRBV28 to TRBJ2-1; D possibly corresponds to TRBD1 (5 bases). This CDR3 contains 15 residues. Per germline, CDR1 MDHEN and CDR2 SYDVKM. Trimming took off 3 bases at V and 0 bases at J, with 9 bases between the two ends. The CDR3 nucleotides are TGTGCCAGCAGTTTGACAGTTAGCTCCTACAATGAGCAGTTCTTC. Its translation is CASSLTVSSYNEQFF.

Only a few counts were recorded for this clonotype. This chain connects TRBV7-2 to TRBJ1-3; D gene unclear. This CDR3 is 13 amino acids long. The V and J ends lost 6 bases and 2 bases respectively, with 8 bases between them. Per the germline V gene, CDR1 is SGHTA and CDR2 is FQGNSA. The CDR3 region has the DNA TGTGCCAGCAGACCCGGGGCTGGAAACACCATATATTTT. Its translation: CASRPGAGNTIYF.

The table lists this clonotype with a few counts. Here the CDR3 reads CASSQHTGFYGYTF. The CDR3 DNA is TGCGCCAGCAGCCAACATACAGGGTTTTATGGCTACACCTTC. The gene calls are TRBV4-1 and TRBJ1-2; perhaps TRBD1 as D (6 bases). Germline V gives CDR1 MGHRA, CDR2 YSYEKL. V was clipped by 2 bases and J by 5 bases, with 12 bases between them. The CDR3 consists of 14 residues.

CDR3 sequence (DNA): TGCGCCAGCAGCTTAGACAGGGTGGGCTATGGCTACACCTTC. It encodes CASSLDRVGYGYTF. V gene TRBV5-1 combines with J gene TRBJ1-2; 7 positions agree with TRBD1. Germline V gene lookup returns CDR1 SGHRS and CDR2 YFSETQ. With V trimmed by 2 bases and J by 4 bases, 5 bases remained unmatched. The CDR3 runs 14 residues.

This clonotype was observed once. The chain combines TRBV5-1 with TRBJ2-5, with 7 positions matching TRBD2. Germline CDR1 is SGHRS and CDR2 is YFSETQ. The V and J ends lost 0 bases and 2 bases, in that order; junction bases with no gene match: 4. The CDR3 runs 15 residues. For the CDR3, the DNA is TGCGCCAGCAGCTTGGCTAGCGGATTACAAGAGACCCAGTACTTC. It is translated as CASSLASGLQETQYF.

This clonotype appeared a few times. The rearrangement joins TRBV19 to TRBJ2-3, with D possibly called TRBD1 or TRBD2 (5 bases each). The V and J ends lost 3 bases and 4 bases respectively, with 8 bases between them. Per the germline V gene, CDR1 is LNHDA and CDR2 is SQIVND (reference sequence). The CDR3 totals 13 residues. The CDR3 here is CASSIRESDTQYF. In DNA, the CDR3 is TGTGCCAGTAGTATCAGGGAGTCAGATACGCAGTATTTT.

This clonotype came up once. Compared with germline, one end of the junction differs, possibly owing to a read error. The V gene is TRBV10-3, the J gene TRBJ2-1; no firm D call. Per the germline V gene, CDR1 is ENHRY and CDR2 is SYGVKD. CDR3 length: 16 amino acids. CDR3 coding DNA: TGTGCCATCAGCCCCAGCGAAGCACGAATAGACAACGAGCAGTTCTTC. Translated, it gives CAISPSEARIDNEQFF.

The chain is built from TRBV20-1 and TRBJ1-1; 10 bases are a match to TRBD1. Trimming at V came to 6 bases and at J to 4 bases, leaving 8 bases not matched to a gene. Germline V gives CDR1 DFQATT, CDR2 SNEGSKA (reference sequence). The CDR3 is 14 residues long. The CDR3, as DNA: TGCAGTGCCCGAAGCGGGACAGGGGCCACTGAAGCTTTCTTT. Its translation: CSARSGTGATEAFF.

This clonotype was recorded a few times. The chain uses TRBV3-1 and TRBJ2-5; D gene ambiguous. The V end lost 0 bases, the J end lost 5 bases, and 16 bases lay between the germline ends. This CDR3 has 16 amino acids. From germline, CDR1 is LGHDT and CDR2 YNNKEL (reference sequence). CDR3 sequence (DNA): TGTGCCAGCAGCCAAGATAACAAGGTTGTTAGTGAGACCCAGTACTTC. The encoded protein is CASSQDNKVVSETQYF.

The chain links TRBV29-1 to TRBJ2-3; D unresolved. Germline loops: CDR1 SQVTM, CDR2 ANQGSEA. Trimming shortened V by 3 bases and J by 4 bases, and 17 bases separated the two germline ends. This CDR3 has 15 residues. CDR3: CSVDRPFDRADTQYF. In DNA form, the CDR3 reads TGCAGCGTTGATCGGCCGTTCGACCGGGCAGATACGCAGTATTTT.

In its sample, this clonotype was seen a few times. V gene TRBV6-5 combines with J gene TRBJ1-1; D is ambiguous. Trimming removed 4 bases from V and 3 bases from J, with 6 bases in between. The germline gives CDR1 MNHEY, CDR2 SVGAGI. This CDR3 spans 12 amino acids. The CDR3 is CASSSRDTEAFF. In DNA, the CDR3 is TGTGCCAGCAGTTCTAGAGACACTGAAGCTTTCTTT.

The gene calls are TRBV20-1 and TRBJ2-5, with a weak D call TRBD1 (6 bases). Germline lookup yields CDR1 DFQATT and CDR2 SNEGSKA (reference sequence). V lost 1 base and J 3 bases, leaving 9 bases between the germline ends. The CDR3 consists of 13 residues. CDR3 loop: CSARVAGEETQYF. The CDR3 DNA is TGCAGTGCTAGAGTGGCAGGGGAAGAGACCCAGTACTTC.

This clonotype was recorded a few times. In DNA form, the CDR3 reads TGTGCCAGCAGTTACGGGACAGGGGGCGAAGACTATGGCTACACCTTC. It yields the protein CASSYGTGGEDYGYTF. The chain couples TRBV6-5 to TRBJ1-2, with TRBD1 matching 12 bases. CDR1 and CDR2 from the germline V gene are MNHEY and SVGAGI. This CDR3 is built from 16 residues. V gave up 2 bases and J gave up 3 bases; unmatched junction bases: 4.

This chain connects TRBV3-1 to TRBJ2-7, with D possibly matching TRBD1 (6 bases). V was pared by 3 bases and J by 1 base, with 10 bases between. CDR1 and CDR2 from the germline V gene are LGHDT and YNNKEL (reference sequence). This CDR3 contains 14 residues. The CDR3: CASSHQGSSYEQYF. DNA of the CDR3: TGTGCCAGCAGCCACCAGGGGTCTTCCTACGAGCAGTACTTC.

The V and J genes are TRBV29-1 and TRBJ2-7; D not certain. V lost 4 bases to trimming and J lost 0 bases, with 10 bases between them. In germline, CDR1 is SQVTM, CDR2 ANQGSEA. CDR3 length equals 13 residues. The CDR3 DNA reads as TGCAGCGTTGTGTGGCCAGACTCCTACGAGCAGTACTTC. This encodes CSVVWPDSYEQYF.

In its sample, this clonotype was seen a few times. The gene calls are TRBV20-1 and TRBJ1-1, with a possible D match to TRBD1 (5 bases). V dropped 3 bases and J dropped 0 bases, with 14 bases sitting between them. Germline lookup yields CDR1 DFQATT and CDR2 SNEGSKA (reference sequence). CDR3 length: 15 amino acids. CDR3 protein: CSARLIQGLNTEAFF. In DNA, the CDR3 is TGCAGTGCTAGGCTCATCCAGGGCCTGAACACTGAAGCTTTCTTT.